One and the same sample provided the 23 T cell receptor beta chains below, sequenced in a study of T cell clonality in common variable immunodeficiency. Study results and caveats: Fewer deletions and N-nucleotide insertions were reportedly seen in common variable immunodeficiency TCR beta sequences.

These receptors have no identified antigens. Sequenced by immunoSEQ multiplex PCR; TCRdb stores in-frame clones only, minus some. The sample was found to contain fewer than 25,000 clones, and every one recurs. The specimen sequenced was peripheral blood mononuclear cells. These receptors originate from a human donor with common variable immunodeficiency.

As regards this clone: Sequencing ends 3 residues short of the CDR3 end; the germline J gene provides the rest. The chain links TRBV7-3 to TRBJ2-1; 12 bases map to TRBD2. The CDR3 is made up of 15 amino acids. The ends lost 0 bases at V and 9 bases at J; junction bases unmatched: 3. Per germline, CDR1 SGHTA and CDR2 FQGTGA. The DNA read from the CDR3 is TGTGCCAGCAGCTTAACGACTAGCGGGAGCCCTGAG. This gives the protein CASSLTTSGSPE. The whole CDR3 sequence reads CASSLTTSGSPEQFF.

This clone was detected ten times or more. From the germline J gene comes the end of the CDR3, since the read stops 3 residues before it. This chain connects TRBV14 to TRBJ2-5, with TRBD1 identical over 8 bases. The CDR3 extends over 15 amino acids. Germline V CDR1 and CDR2: SGHDN, FVKESK. J gave up 5 bases and V 2 bases, and 7 bases lay outside the gene matches. The CDR3 bases that were read are TGTGCCAGCAGCCAACCAGGGGGCGTTTTTGAGACC. It yields the protein CASSQPGGVFET. The whole CDR3 region reads CASSQPGGVFETQYF.

This clone came up many times. The read gets to within 3 residues of the CDR3 end, and the germline J gene fills in the rest. The V call is TRBV12-5, the J call TRBJ2-4; D is ambiguous. The CDR3 spans 16 residues. The germline V gene encodes CDR1 LGHNT and CDR2 FRNRAP. V was cut by 5 bases and J by 0 bases, with 14 bases left in between. CDR3 protein: CASGPSIKQAKNIQYF. The CDR3 DNA, read in part, is TGTGCTAGTGGTCCCTCCATCAAGCAAGCCAAAAACATT.

This clone showed up many times. The read comes to an end 3 residues before the CDR3 does, leaving the germline J gene to fill in the end. This chain joins TRBV7-3 and TRBJ2-7; D not certain. Germline-derived CDR1 and CDR2 are SGHTA and FQGTGA. The CDR3 is 12 residues long. V shed 7 bases and J shed 2 bases, with 9 bases lying between them. CDR3: CASTPGPYEQYF. The sequenced CDR3 bases are TGTGCCAGCACCCCTGGGCCCTACGAG.

This clone rates as medium-sized. The read is 3 residues too short to cover the CDR3 end, so that end is filled in from the germline J gene. The J gene is TRBJ1-1, the V gene TRBV20-1; D uncertain. V gave up 3 bases and J gave up 1 base, with 9 bases separating them. The CDR3 has 13 amino acids. Germline V gene lookup returns CDR1 DFQATT and CDR2 SNEGSKA (reference sequence). The DNA read from the CDR3 is TGCAGTGCTAGTAGCCACCAGAACACTGAA. It yields the protein CSASSHQNTE. In full, the CDR3 reads CSASSHQNTEAFF.

Of note for this clone: The read ends 3 residues shy of where the CDR3 ends; the end is completed using the germline J gene. V gene TRBV7-9 combines with J gene TRBJ2-1; 8 nucleotides match TRBD2. The CDR3 is 15 amino acids. The germline gives CDR1 SEHNR, CDR2 FQNEAQ (reference sequence). V dropped 2 bases and J dropped 6; count of bases not matched to a gene: 6. The CDR3 DNA, read in part, is TGTGCCAGCAGCTTAAGGGCTGCGGGGGGCAATGAG. Its translation: CASSLRAAGGNE. The complete CDR3 reads CASSLRAAGGNEQFF.

Ten or more counts support this clone. CDR3 in amino acids: CASSEHWTDSNQPQHF. Incomplete CDR3 DNA: TGTGCCAGCAGTGAACACTGGACAGATAGCAATCAGCCC. V is TRBV6-1 and J is TRBJ1-5, with D maybe TRBD1 (6 bases). The sequenced fragment ends 3 residues before the CDR3 boundary, so the rest is inferred from the germline J gene. The germline CDR1 and CDR2 sequences are MNHNS and SASEGT. V lost 2 bases and J lost 0, with 11 bases in between. The CDR3 is made up of 16 amino acids.

This clone came up many times. CDR3 DNA (partial): TGTGCCAGTAGTACCAGGGTCGCCGGTGAAAAA. As protein: CASSTRVAGEK. In full, the CDR3 is CASSTRVAGEKLFF. The chain couples TRBV19 to TRBJ1-4; D is possibly TRBD1 (5 bases). Read sequence stops 3 residues before the CDR3 end, and the germline J gene provides the missing end. Per the germline V gene, CDR1 is LNHDA and CDR2 is SQIVND (reference sequence). The length of the CDR3 is 14 residues. Trimming cost V 4 bases and J 7 bases, with 13 bases left between them.

By share, this clone ranks as medium-sized (0.01 to 0.1%). The CDR3 end is not reached by the read, which stops 3 residues before it; the germline J gene fills it in. This rearrangement joins TRBV29-1 to TRBJ2-2; TRBD1 aligns across 7 bases. The CDR3 consists of 15 residues. CDR1 is SQVTM, CDR2 ANQGSEA, per germline. Germline trimming cut 2 bases from V and 1 base from J; bases unmatched to any gene: 4. The CDR3 DNA, read in part, is TGCAGCGTTGAAACCCGACAGGGGAACACCGGGGAG. This translates into CSVETRQGNTGE. The full CDR3 is CSVETRQGNTGELFF.

Regarding this clone: The read terminates 3 residues ahead of where the CDR3 ends, so the germline J gene completes it. This chain uses TRBV5-1 with TRBJ1-3, with D possibly TRBD1 on 6 matching bases. The germline V gene encodes CDR1 SGHRS and CDR2 YFSETQ. The CDR3 runs 14 residues. V gave up 2 bases and J gave up 4 bases, with 10 bases separating them. The CDR3 loop is CASSLGQLGNTIYF. CDR3 bases read: TGCGCCAGCAGCTTAGGACAGCTCGGAAACACC.

This clone was observed many times. Coverage ceases 3 residues before the CDR3 finishes, and the germline J gene fills in the end. The chain is built from TRBV18 and TRBJ1-1, with unresolved D. CDR3 length equals 14 residues. Trimming stripped 2 bases from V and 3 bases from J, with 10 bases between. Germline CDR1 is KGHSH and CDR2 is LQKENI. The chain's CDR3 is CASSPWKAHTEAFF. CDR3 DNA, as far as it was read: TGTGCCAGCTCACCATGGAAAGCGCACACTGAA.

This clone was detected many times. Partial CDR3 DNA: TGTGCCAGCACTTCCACGCGCCTCGGCACAGATACG. Translation: CASTSTRLGTDT. The complete CDR3 protein is CASTSTRLGTDTQYF. The chain is built from TRBV9 and TRBJ2-3, with D uncertain. The DNA ends 3 residues before the CDR3 does, and the rest of the CDR3 is filled in from the germline J gene. This CDR3 contains 15 residues. V was shortened by 6 bases and J by 1 base, with 15 bases between the two germline ends. CDR1 and CDR2 (germline): SGDLS, YYNGEE. Filled out from reference TRBV9 and TRBJ2-3, the complete variable domain reads DSGVTQTPKHLITATGQRVTLRCSPRSGDLSVYWYQQSLDQGLQFLIQYYNGEERAKGNILERFSAQQFPDLHSELNLSSLELGDSALYFCASTSTRLGTDTQYFGPGTRLTVL.

This clone was picked up many times. The read ends 3 residues early relative to the CDR3; the germline J gene fills the gap. This chain connects TRBV10-2 to TRBJ2-3, with D hard to call. The CDR3 covers 15 residues. Germline assignment: CDR1 WSHSY and CDR2 SAAADI. V was cut by 2 bases and J by 2 bases, with 11 bases left in between. CDR3 residues: CASSERPDSTDTQYF. The sequenced CDR3 bases are TGCGCCAGCAGTGAGCGCCCAGATTCCACAGATACG.

This clone was counted only a few times. The read is 3 residues too short to cover the CDR3 end, so that end is filled in from the germline J gene. V and J are TRBV5-1 and TRBJ2-1; 9 bases match TRBD2. The CDR3 is made up of 15 amino acids. Germline CDR1 and CDR2: SGHRS and YFSETQ. V lost 1 base to trimming and J lost 7 bases; unmatched junction nucleotides: 6. The CDR3 DNA, read in part, is TGCGCCAGCAGCTTGATGCGGACTAGCGATAATGAG. This translates into CASSLMRTSDNE. The entire CDR3 protein reads CASSLMRTSDNEQFF.

In this sample, this clone turned up many times. The CDR3 end lies 3 residues beyond the end of the read and is filled in from the germline J gene. J is TRBJ1-1 and V is TRBV6-2 or TRBV6-3, with D uncertain. Trimming left V 2 bases short and J 5 bases short, with 6 bases between. Germline lookup yields CDR1 MNHEY and CDR2 SVGEGT. CDR3 length: 12 amino acids. CDR3 bases read: TGTGCCAGCAGTTACGTCAGGACTGAA. Its protein is CASSYVRTE. The full-length CDR3 reads as CASSYVRTEAFF.

This clone was picked up many times. The CDR3 end lies 3 residues beyond the end of the read and is filled in from the germline J gene. V is TRBV7-6 and J is TRBJ2-6; D assignment may be TRBD1 or TRBD2 (5 bases each). The V and J ends lost 2 bases and 3 bases respectively, with 8 bases between them. The germline gives CDR1 SGHVS, CDR2 FNYEAQ. There are 15 residues in the CDR3. CDR3 residues: CASSLRGVGANVLTF. Partial CDR3 DNA: TGTGCCAGCAGCTTAAGAGGGGTTGGGGCCAACGTC.

This clone appeared many times. The sequence runs out 3 residues before the end of the CDR3; the remainder is reconstructed from the germline J gene. This rearrangement joins TRBV12-3 or TRBV12-4 to TRBJ1-1; D possibly corresponds to TRBD1 (6 bases). Deletions cut 1 base from V and 1 base from J, with 7 bases between. This CDR3 region has 14 residues. CDR3 DNA, as far as it was read: TGTGCCAGCAGTTTAGGACAGGCGAACACTGAA. Amino acid sequence: CASSLGQANTE. The entire CDR3 protein reads CASSLGQANTEAFF.

This clone was seen ten or more times. From the germline J gene comes the end of the CDR3, since the read stops 3 residues before it. The chain links TRBV11-2 to TRBJ1-6; D possibly corresponds to TRBD1 (5 bases). This CDR3 comprises 14 residues. Germline V gives CDR1 SGHAT, CDR2 FQNNGV. V was shortened by 5 bases and J by 10 bases, with 15 bases between the two germline ends. The CDR3 loop reads CASSNGGVESPLHF. CDR3 DNA (partial): TGTGCCAGCAGCAATGGAGGGGTGGAGTCACCC.

In its sample, this clone was seen many times. The read ends 3 residues before the CDR3 terminus; that terminus is restored from the germline J gene. V and J are TRBV7-9 and TRBJ2-5; D perhaps matches TRBD1 (6 bases). The V gene's germline CDR1 is SEHNR and CDR2 FQNEAQ (reference sequence). The germline V and J ends were trimmed by 5 bases and 1 base, with 11 bases remaining between them. The CDR3 has 14 amino acids. The CDR3 loop reads CASSATGPQETQYF. The CDR3 DNA, read in part, is TGTGCCAGCAGCGCCACAGGGCCCCAAGAGACC.

This clone was counted ten times or more. The read terminates 3 residues ahead of where the CDR3 ends, so the germline J gene completes it. The chain carries TRBV19 and TRBJ1-3; no clear D. V was cut by 4 bases and J by 4 bases, with 14 bases left in between. The germline CDR1 and CDR2 sequences are LNHDA and SQIVND (reference sequence). The CDR3 totals 15 residues. The CDR3 loop is CASSRSGYTGNTIYF. CDR3 bases read: TGTGCCAGTAGTAGAAGCGGGTATACGGGAAACACC.

This clone appeared many times. The read terminates 3 residues before the CDR3 end, so the remaining end is supplied by the germline J gene. This chain links TRBV18 with TRBJ2-5; 9 positions agree with TRBD1. The CDR3 sequence is 14 residues long. Germline V gene lookup returns CDR1 KGHSH and CDR2 LQKENI. The V segment lost 6 bases and the J segment 5 bases; nucleotides outside the gene matches: 7. Incomplete CDR3 DNA: TGTGCCAGCTCGTCACAGGGGGCTGGGGAGACC. Its translation: CASSSQGAGET. The complete CDR3 reads CASSSQGAGETQYF.

This clone was seen a few times. The CDR3 loop reads CALPSGGLAGLANTGELFF. The sequenced part of the CDR3 DNA is TGTGCCCTTCCCAGCGGGGGACTAGCGGGCCTCGCGAACACCGGGGAG. This chain connects TRBV19 to TRBJ2-2, with 12 bases aligning to TRBD2. The read ends 3 residues before the CDR3 terminus; that terminus is restored from the germline J gene. The CDR3 extends over 19 amino acids. Trimming at V came to 11 bases and at J to 0 bases, leaving 16 bases not matched to a gene. Germline V gives CDR1 LNHDA, CDR2 SQIVND (reference sequence).

This clone was counted ten times or more. CDR3 bases read: TGTGCCAGCAGACCCGAGGGGGCATATGGC. Its protein product is CASRPEGAYG. The entire CDR3 reads CASRPEGAYGYTF. The rearrangement links TRBV2 to TRBJ1-2; 7 nucleotides agree with TRBD1. The read ends 3 residues shy of where the CDR3 ends; the end is completed using the germline J gene. Losses at the gene ends were 6 bases for V and 5 bases for J; bases not matched to a gene: 6. CDR3 length: 13 residues. The germline V gene has CDR1 SNHLY and CDR2 FYNNEI.